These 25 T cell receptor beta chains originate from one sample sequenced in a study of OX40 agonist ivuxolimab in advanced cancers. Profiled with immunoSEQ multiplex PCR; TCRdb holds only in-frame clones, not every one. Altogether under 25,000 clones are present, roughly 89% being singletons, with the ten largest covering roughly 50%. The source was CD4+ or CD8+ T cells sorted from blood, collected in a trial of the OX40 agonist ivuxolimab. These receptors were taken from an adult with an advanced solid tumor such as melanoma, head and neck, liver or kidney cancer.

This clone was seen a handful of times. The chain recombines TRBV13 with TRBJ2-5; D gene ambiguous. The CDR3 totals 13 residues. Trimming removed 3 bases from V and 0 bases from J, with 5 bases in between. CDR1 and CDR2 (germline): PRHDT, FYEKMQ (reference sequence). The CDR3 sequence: CASSLDHQETQYF. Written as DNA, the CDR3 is TGTGCCAGCAGCTTGGACCACCAAGAGACCCAGTACTTC. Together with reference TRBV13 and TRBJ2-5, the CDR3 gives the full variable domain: AAGVIQSPRHLIKEKRETATLKCYPIPRHDTVYWYQQGPGQDPQFLISFYEKMQSDKGSIPDRFSAQQFSDYHSELNMSSLELGDSALYFCASSLDHQETQYFGPGTRLLVL.

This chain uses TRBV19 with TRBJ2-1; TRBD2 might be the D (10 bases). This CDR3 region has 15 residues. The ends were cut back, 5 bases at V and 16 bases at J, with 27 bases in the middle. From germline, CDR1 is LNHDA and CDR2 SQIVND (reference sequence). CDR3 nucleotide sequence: TGTGCCAGTAGTTCCTGGACAGGGGCGACTAGCGGGTACTTCTTC. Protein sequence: CASSSWTGATSGYFF. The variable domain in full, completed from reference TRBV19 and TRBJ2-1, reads DGGITQSPKYLFRKEGQNVTLSCEQNLNHDAMYWYRQDPGQGLRLIYYSQIVNDFQKGDIAEGYSVSREKKESFPLTVTSAQKNPTAFYLCASSSWTGATSGYFFGPGTRLTVL.

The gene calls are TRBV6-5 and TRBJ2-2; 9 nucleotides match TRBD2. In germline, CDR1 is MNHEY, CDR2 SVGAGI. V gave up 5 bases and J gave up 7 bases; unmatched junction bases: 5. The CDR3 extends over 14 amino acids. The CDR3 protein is CASSVAGADGELFF. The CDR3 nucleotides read TGTGCCAGCAGTGTAGCGGGAGCGGACGGGGAGCTGTTTTTT.

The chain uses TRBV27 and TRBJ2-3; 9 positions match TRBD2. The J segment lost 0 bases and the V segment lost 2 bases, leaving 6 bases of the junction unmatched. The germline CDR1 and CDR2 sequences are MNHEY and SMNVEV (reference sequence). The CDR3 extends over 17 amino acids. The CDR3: CASSLLAGSPSTDTQYF. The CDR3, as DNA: TGTGCCAGCAGTTTACTAGCGGGATCCCCTAGCACAGATACGCAGTATTTT.

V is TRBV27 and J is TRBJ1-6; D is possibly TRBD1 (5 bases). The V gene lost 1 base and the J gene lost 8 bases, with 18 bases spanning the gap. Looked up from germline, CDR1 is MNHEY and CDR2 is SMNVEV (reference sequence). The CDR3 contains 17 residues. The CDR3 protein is CASSLWFRQGADSPLHF. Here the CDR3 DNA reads TGTGCCAGCAGTTTATGGTTTCGGCAGGGAGCGGATTCACCCCTCCACTTT.

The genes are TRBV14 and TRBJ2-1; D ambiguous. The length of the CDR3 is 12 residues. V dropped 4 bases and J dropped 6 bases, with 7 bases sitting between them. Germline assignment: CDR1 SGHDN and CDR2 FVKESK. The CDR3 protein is CASSPDFNEQFF. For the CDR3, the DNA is TGTGCCAGCAGCCCGGATTTCAATGAGCAGTTCTTC.

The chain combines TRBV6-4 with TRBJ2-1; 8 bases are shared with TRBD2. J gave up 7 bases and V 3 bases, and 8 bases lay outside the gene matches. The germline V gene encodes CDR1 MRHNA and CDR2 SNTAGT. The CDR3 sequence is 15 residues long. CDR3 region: CASSEKAGAGNEQFF. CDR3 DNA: TGTGCCAGCAGTGAAAAAGCGGGAGCAGGGAATGAGCAGTTCTTC.

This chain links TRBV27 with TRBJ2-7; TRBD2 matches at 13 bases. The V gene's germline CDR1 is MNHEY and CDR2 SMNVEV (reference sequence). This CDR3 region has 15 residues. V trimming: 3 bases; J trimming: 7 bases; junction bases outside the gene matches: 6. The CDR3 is CASSFTSGRVGEQYF. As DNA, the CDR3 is TGTGCCAGCAGTTTTACTAGCGGGAGGGTCGGGGAGCAGTACTTC.

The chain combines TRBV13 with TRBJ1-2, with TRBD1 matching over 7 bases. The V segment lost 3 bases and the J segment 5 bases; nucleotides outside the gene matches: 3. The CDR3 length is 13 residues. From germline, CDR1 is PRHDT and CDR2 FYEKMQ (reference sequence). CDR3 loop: CASSFRGSYGYTF. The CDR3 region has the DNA TGTGCCAGCAGCTTCAGGGGGTCATATGGCTACACCTTC.

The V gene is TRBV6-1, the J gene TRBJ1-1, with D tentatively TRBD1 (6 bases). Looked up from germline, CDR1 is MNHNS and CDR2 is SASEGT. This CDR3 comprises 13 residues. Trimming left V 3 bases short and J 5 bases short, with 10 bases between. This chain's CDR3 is CASSEGGRTEAFF. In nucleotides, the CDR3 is TGTGCCAGCAGTGAGGGGGGCCGTACTGAAGCTTTCTTT.

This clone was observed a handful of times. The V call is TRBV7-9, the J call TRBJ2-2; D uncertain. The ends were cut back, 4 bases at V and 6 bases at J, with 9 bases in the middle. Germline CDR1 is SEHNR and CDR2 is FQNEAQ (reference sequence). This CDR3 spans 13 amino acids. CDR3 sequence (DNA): TGTGCCAGCAGCTGGGAAGGCGCCGGGGAGCTGTTTTTT. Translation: CASSWEGAGELFF.

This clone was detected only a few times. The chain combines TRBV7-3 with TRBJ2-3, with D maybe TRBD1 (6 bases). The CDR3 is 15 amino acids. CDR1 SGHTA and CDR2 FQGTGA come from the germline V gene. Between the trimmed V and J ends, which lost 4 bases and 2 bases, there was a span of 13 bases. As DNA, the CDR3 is TGTGCCAGCAGCTCGTTTGGGACAATCACAGATACGCAGTATTTT. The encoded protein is CASSSFGTITDTQYF.

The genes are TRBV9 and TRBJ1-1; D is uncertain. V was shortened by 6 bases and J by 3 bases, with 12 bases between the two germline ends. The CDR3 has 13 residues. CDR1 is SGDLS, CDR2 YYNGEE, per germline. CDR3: CASTPWEYTEAFF. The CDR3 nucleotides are TGTGCCAGCACCCCCTGGGAGTACACTGAAGCTTTCTTT. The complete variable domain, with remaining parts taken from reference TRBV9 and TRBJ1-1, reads DSGVTQTPKHLITATGQRVTLRCSPRSGDLSVYWYQQSLDQGLQFLIQYYNGEERAKGNILERFSAQQFPDLHSELNLSSLELGDSALYFCASTPWEYTEAFFGQGTRLTVV.

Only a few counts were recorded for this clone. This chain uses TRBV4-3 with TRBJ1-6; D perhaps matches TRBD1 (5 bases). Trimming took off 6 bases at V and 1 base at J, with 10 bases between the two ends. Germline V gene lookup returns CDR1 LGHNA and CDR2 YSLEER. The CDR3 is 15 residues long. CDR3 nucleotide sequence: TGCGCCAGCAGTCGTACAGGTTCCTATAATTCACCCCTCCACTTT. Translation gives CASSRTGSYNSPLHF.

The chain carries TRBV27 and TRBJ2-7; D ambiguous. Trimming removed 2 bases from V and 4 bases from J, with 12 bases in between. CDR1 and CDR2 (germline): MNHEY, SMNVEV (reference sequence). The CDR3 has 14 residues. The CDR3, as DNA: TGTGCCAGCAGTTTAAAGTCCCGGGTTTACGAGCAGTACTTC. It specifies CASSLKSRVYEQYF.

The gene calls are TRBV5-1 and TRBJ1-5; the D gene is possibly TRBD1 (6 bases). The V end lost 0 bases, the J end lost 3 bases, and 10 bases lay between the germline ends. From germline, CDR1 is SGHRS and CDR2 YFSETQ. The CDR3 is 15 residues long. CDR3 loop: CASSLDGGLNQPQHF. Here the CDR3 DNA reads TGCGCCAGCAGCTTGGACGGGGGCCTCAATCAGCCCCAGCATTTT.

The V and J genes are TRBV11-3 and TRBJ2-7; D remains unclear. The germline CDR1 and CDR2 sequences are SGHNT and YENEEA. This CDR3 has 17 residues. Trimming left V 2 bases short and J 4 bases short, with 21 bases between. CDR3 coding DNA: TGTGCCAGCAGCTTATTCGAGAGGAAGGTCGGGTTTTACGAGCAGTACTTC. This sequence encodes CASSLFERKVGFYEQYF.

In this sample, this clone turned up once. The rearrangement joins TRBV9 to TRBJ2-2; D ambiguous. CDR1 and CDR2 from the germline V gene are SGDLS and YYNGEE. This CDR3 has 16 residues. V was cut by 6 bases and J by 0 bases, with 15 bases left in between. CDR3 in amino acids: CASTPSGQANTGELFF. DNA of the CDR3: TGTGCCAGCACCCCCTCCGGGCAGGCGAACACCGGGGAGCTGTTTTTT. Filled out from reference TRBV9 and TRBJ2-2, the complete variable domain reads DSGVTQTPKHLITATGQRVTLRCSPRSGDLSVYWYQQSLDQGLQFLIQYYNGEERAKGNILERFSAQQFPDLHSELNLSSLELGDSALYFCASTPSGQANTGELFFGEGSRLTVL.

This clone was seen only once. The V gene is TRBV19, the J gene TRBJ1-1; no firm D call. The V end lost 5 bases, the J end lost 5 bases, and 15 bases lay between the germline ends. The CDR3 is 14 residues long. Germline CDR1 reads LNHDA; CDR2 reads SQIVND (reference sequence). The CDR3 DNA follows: TGTGCCAGTAGTTTCCCCCGAGGGCAAACTGAAGCTTTCTTT. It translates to CASSFPRGQTEAFF.

Here the CDR3 reads CASSFGNTQYF. The CDR3 coding sequence is TGTGCCAGCAGCTTTGGCAATACGCAGTATTTT. This sequence joins TRBV7-9 and TRBJ2-3; D uncertain. Germline CDR1 SEHNR, CDR2 FQNEAQ (reference sequence). There are 11 residues in the CDR3. V was trimmed by 3 bases and J by 7 bases, leaving 5 bases between them. The full variable domain, its missing parts supplied by reference TRBV7-9 and TRBJ2-3, is DTGVSQNPRHKITKRGQNVTFRCDPISEHNRLYWYRQTLGQGPEFLTYFQNEAQLEKSRLLSDRFSAERPKGSFSTLEIQRTEQGDSAMYLCASSFGNTQYFGPGTRLTVL.

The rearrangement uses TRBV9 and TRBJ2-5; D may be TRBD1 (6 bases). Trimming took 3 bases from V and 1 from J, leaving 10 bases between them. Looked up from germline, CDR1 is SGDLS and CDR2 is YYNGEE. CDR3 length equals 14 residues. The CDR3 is CASSGQGIQETQYF. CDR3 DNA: TGTGCCAGCAGCGGCCAGGGGATCCAAGAGACCCAGTACTTC. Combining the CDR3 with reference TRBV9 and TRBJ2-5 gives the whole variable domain DSGVTQTPKHLITATGQRVTLRCSPRSGDLSVYWYQQSLDQGLQFLIQYYNGEERAKGNILERFSAQQFPDLHSELNLSSLELGDSALYFCASSGQGIQETQYFGPGTRLLVL.

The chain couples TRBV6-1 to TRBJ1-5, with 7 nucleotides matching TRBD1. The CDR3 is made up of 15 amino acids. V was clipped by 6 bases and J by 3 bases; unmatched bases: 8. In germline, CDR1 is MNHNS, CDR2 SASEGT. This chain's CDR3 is CASSATGVNNQPQHF. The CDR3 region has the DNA TGTGCCAGCAGCGCTACAGGGGTAAACAATCAGCCCCAGCATTTT.

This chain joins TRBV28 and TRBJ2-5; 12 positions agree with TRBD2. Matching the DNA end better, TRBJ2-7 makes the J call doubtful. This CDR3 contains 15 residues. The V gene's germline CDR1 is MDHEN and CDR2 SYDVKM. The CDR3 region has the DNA TGTGCCAGCAGACTGACTAGCGGGAGAGCCTACGAGCAGTACTTC. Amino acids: CASRLTSGRAYEQYF.

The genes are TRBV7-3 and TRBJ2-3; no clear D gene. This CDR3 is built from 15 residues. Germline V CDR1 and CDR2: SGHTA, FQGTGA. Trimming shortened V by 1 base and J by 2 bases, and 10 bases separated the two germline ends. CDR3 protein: CASSLIAPNTDTQYF. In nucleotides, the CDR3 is TGTGCCAGCAGCTTAATAGCTCCAAACACAGATACGCAGTATTTT.

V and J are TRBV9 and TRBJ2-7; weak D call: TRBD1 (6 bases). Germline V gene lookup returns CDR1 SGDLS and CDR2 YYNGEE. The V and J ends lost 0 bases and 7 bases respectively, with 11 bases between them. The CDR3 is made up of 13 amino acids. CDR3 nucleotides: TGTGCCAGCAGCGTAGGGGGGCGTGAAGAGCAGTACTTC. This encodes CASSVGGREEQYF.